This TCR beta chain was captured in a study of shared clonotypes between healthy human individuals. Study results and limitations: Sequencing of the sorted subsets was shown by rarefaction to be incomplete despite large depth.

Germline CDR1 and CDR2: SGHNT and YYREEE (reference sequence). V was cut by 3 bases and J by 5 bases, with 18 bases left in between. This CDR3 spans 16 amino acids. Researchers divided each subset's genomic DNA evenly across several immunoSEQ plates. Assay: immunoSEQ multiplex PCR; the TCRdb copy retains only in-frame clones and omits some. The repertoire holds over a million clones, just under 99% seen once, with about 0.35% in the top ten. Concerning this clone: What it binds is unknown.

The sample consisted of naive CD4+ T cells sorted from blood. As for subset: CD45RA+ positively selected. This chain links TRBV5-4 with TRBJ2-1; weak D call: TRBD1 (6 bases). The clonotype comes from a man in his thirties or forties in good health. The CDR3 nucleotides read TGTGCCAGCAGCTCGGGCGGAAGAGACAGGAACAATGAGCAGTTCTTC. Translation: CASSSGGRDRNNEQFF.